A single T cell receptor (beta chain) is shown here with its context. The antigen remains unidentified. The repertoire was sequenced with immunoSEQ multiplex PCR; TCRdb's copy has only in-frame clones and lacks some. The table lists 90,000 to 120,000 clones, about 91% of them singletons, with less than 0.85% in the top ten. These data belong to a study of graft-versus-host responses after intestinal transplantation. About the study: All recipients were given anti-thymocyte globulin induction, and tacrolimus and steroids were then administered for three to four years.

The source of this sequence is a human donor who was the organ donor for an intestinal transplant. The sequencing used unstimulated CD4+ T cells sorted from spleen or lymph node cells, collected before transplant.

The CDR3 protein is CASSATSYSGGNTIYF. The CDR3 bases are TGTGCCAGCTCAGCGACCTCCTACTCCGGTGGAAACACCATATATTTT. The V gene is TRBV18, the J gene TRBJ1-3; D is unresolved. This CDR3 spans 16 amino acids. V was cut by 5 bases and J by 3 bases, with 17 bases left in between. The germline V gene encodes CDR1 KGHSH and CDR2 LQKENI.